This T cell receptor beta chain was retrieved from a study of T cells in localized non-small cell lung cancer. Study-wide results and limits: The greatest T cell clonality was found in uninvolved adjacent lung (higher than in tumor). In adjacent lung appeared a median approximately 57 of the top 100 tumor clones.

This clone was detected only a few times. Its antigen remains unknown. Libraries were prepared by immunoSEQ multiplex PCR; TCRdb keeps only in-frame clonotypes and omits some of them. The data contain fewer than 25,000 clones, 90% to 95% of them singletons. Germline lookup yields CDR1 SGHRS and CDR2 YFSETQ. There are 16 residues in the CDR3. Trimming shortened V by 2 bases and J by 2 bases, and 17 bases separated the two germline ends. This chain uses TRBV5-1 with TRBJ2-7; TRBD2 is a possible D gene (6 bases). The sequences come from peripheral blood, collected before any cancer treatment. The receptor's source is a male donor at least 60 years old with stage I squamous cell lung carcinoma. The CDR3 sequence: CASSFYTDYRAYEQYF. In DNA, the CDR3 is TGCGCCAGCAGCTTTTATACGGACTATCGGGCCTACGAGCAGTACTTC.